The TCR beta chain described here comes from a study of CD8 T cells in ankylosing spondylitis. The CDR3 is 14 residues long. From germline, CDR1 is MDHEN and CDR2 SYDVKM. V lost 5 bases and J 2 bases, leaving 10 bases between the germline ends. Study results and limitations: Significant enrichment of disease-linked clones was reported in matched ankylosing spondylitis synovial fluid. Both synovial fluid and blood in reactive arthritis had previously been reported to carry some motif variants.

Note on this clonotype: Antigen: not known.

TCRdb used MiXCR to reprocess the 5' RACE reads, holding one entry per CDR3 protein. Among 250,000 to 300,000 distinct CDR3 sequences listed, about 20% were seen once. The specimen sequenced was blood, either unsorted or a sorted T cell fraction (not recorded which). This sequence joins TRBV28 and TRBJ1-5; D ambiguous. The TCR originated in a male donor with ankylosing spondylitis or in good health (not recorded which). CDR3: CASSTALGNQPQHF. CDR3 DNA: TGTGCCAGCAGTACGGCTCTGGGCAATCAGCCCCAGCATTTT.